Within the sample, the clone carrying this T cell receptor beta chain is medium-sized. Its antigen is unidentified. Trimming removed 5 bases from V and 2 bases from J, with 9 bases in between. The CDR3 sequence is 13 residues long. Germline V lookup: CDR1 SGHTA, CDR2 FQGTGA. This record comes from a study of naive and memory T cell subsets. An equimolar mix of two oligonucleotides served as the beta constant-region primer for TRBC1 and TRBC2. The cDNA 3' end received a ligated single-stranded oligonucleotide carrying the SP2 primer and a 12-nucleotide UMI. TCRdb itself ran the UMI-ligation and nested PCR reads through MiXCR, one entry per CDR3 protein. The sample has roughly 21,000 distinct CDR3 sequences; 9.5% to 11% are singletons. General observations from the study: In naive cells, over 95% of TCR sequences were seen only once.

The chain couples TRBV7-3 to TRBJ1-2; D is ambiguous. This clonotype originated in a human donor in good health. Input material: central memory CD8+ T cells from blood. In DNA, the CDR3 is TGTGCCAGCAGCCAGACCGCCAACTATGGCTACACCTTC. Protein product: CASSQTANYGYTF.